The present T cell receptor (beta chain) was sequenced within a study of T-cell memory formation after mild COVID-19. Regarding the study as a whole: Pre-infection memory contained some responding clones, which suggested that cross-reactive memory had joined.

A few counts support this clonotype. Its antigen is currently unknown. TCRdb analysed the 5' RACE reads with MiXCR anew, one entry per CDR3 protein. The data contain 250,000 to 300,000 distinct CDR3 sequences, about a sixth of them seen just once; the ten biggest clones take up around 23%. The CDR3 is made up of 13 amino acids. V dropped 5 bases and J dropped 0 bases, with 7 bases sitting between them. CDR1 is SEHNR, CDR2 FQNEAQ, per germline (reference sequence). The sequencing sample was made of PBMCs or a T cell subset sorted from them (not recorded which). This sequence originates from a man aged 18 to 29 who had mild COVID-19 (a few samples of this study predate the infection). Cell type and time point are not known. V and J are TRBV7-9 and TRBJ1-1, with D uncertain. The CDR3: CASSPNMNTEAFF. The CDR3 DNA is TGTGCCAGCAGCCCGAACATGAACACTGAAGCTTTCTTT.